Listed here are 28 T cell receptor beta chains from one sample, sequenced in a study of blood T cells in healthy people across ages. Primed by a sample-barcoded 5' primer and a J-beta primer mix, a second PCR proceeded for about 7 to 11 cycles. One entry per CDR3 protein results from TCRdb running MiXCR on the 5' RACE reads. In the table there are about 970,000 distinct CDR3 sequences, roughly 51% of which are singletons. The sequencing input was blood. The receptors derive from a woman aged 60-75 years in good health.

The rearrangement joins TRBV6-2 or TRBV6-3 to TRBJ2-7, with a weak D call TRBD2 (6 bases). With 4 bases removed from V and 2 bases from J, the gap between germline ends came to 21 bases. Germline CDR1 is MNHEY and CDR2 is SVGEGT. The CDR3 is 17 residues long. This CDR3 reads CASSSPGLPKNTYEQYF. In DNA form, the CDR3 reads TGTGCCAGCAGTTCCCCGGGACTTCCTAAAAATACCTACGAGCAGTACTTC.

This clonotype was counted only a few times. The genes are TRBV20-1 and TRBJ1-4; 7 positions agree with TRBD1. The germline gives CDR1 DFQATT, CDR2 SNEGSKA (reference sequence). Trimming removed 2 bases from V and 13 bases from J; junction bases left unmatched: 10. This CDR3 has 13 residues. The CDR3 DNA follows: TGCAGTGCTAGAAGGGGGACAGCCGGCGGACTGTTTTTT. Translating it yields CSARRGTAGGLFF.

The gene calls are TRBV15 and TRBJ1-5; D call uncertain. Germline V gene lookup returns CDR1 LNHNV and CDR2 YYDKDF (reference sequence). V lost 5 bases and J lost 5, with 13 bases in between. This CDR3 has 14 amino acids. For the CDR3, the DNA is TGTGCCACCAGCGGAGTGGACGCTGATCAGCCCCAGCATTTT. Its translation is CATSGVDADQPQHF.

The chain uses TRBV15 and TRBJ2-7, with 8 bases aligning to TRBD1. Germline V gene data show CDR1 as LNHNV and CDR2 as YYDKDF (reference sequence). Trimming took 6 bases from V and 4 from J; bases not matched to a gene: 5. The CDR3 is 13 amino acids. The CDR3: CATRERQGYEQYF. In DNA, the CDR3 is TGTGCCACCAGGGAGAGACAGGGGTACGAGCAGTACTTC.

V gene TRBV12-3 or TRBV12-4 combines with J gene TRBJ2-3, with TRBD2 matching 10 bases. This CDR3 contains 17 residues. V lost 4 bases and J lost 1; bases outside the gene matches: 8. CDR3 in DNA: TGTGCCAGCAGTTGGCTAGCGGGGGCCCCGGGCACAGATACGCAGTATTTT. Translated: CASSWLAGAPGTDTQYF.

V is TRBV5-8 and J is TRBJ1-1, with D possibly TRBD1 on 5 matching bases. The CDR3 spans 14 residues. Germline V gene data show CDR1 as SGHTS and CDR2 as YDEGEE. Trimming removed 6 bases at V and 6 bases at J, with 18 bases between. The CDR3, as DNA: TGTGCCAGCAACCTAGGGGATCCGGACTCTGAAGCTTTCTTT. This gives the protein CASNLGDPDSEAFF. The full variable domain, rest sourced from reference TRBV5-8 and TRBJ1-1, is EAGVTQSPTHLIKTRGQQATLRCSPISGHTSVYWYQQALGLGLQFLLWYDEGEERNRGNFPPRFSGRQFPNYSSELNVNALELEDSALYLCASNLGDPDSEAFFGQGTRLTVV.

This sequence joins TRBV7-9 and TRBJ2-3; D is ambiguous. Trimming removed 5 bases at V and 6 bases at J, with 15 bases between. From germline, CDR1 is SEHNR and CDR2 FQNEAQ (reference sequence). The CDR3 extends over 14 amino acids. The CDR3 bases are TGTGCCAGCAGCCTTGACTCCATTGGGGATACGCAGTATTTT. Its translation is CASSLDSIGDTQYF.

This sequence joins TRBV11-1 and TRBJ2-5; TRBD2 is a possible D gene (5 bases). V was cut by 5 bases and J by 0 bases, with 13 bases left in between. CDR1 is SGHAT and CDR2 is FQDESV in the germline V gene (reference sequence). The CDR3 length is 15 residues. This chain's CDR3 is CASSPPADYQETQYF. The CDR3 region has the DNA TGTGCCAGCAGCCCCCCTGCGGACTACCAAGAGACCCAGTACTTC. The entire variable domain, with the rest obtained from reference TRBV11-1 and TRBJ2-5, is as follows: EAEVAQSPRYKITEKSQAVAFWCDPISGHATLYWYRQILGQGPELLVQFQDESVVDDSQLPKDRFSAERLKGVDSTLKIQPAELGDSAMYLCASSPPADYQETQYFGPGTRLLVL.

The J gene is TRBJ2-4, the V gene TRBV20-1; no definite D call. V lost 5 bases, J lost 4 bases, and 15 bases lay in between. The germline CDR1 and CDR2 sequences are DFQATT and SNEGSKA (reference sequence). The CDR3 has 14 amino acids. CDR3: CSADDGSFKNIQYF. CDR3 coding DNA: TGCAGTGCTGACGACGGATCATTTAAAAACATTCAGTACTTC.

The sample holds a few counts of this clonotype. The rearrangement links TRBV27 to TRBJ2-3; TRBD2 aligns across 9 bases. This CDR3 region has 14 residues. Germline CDR1 and CDR2: MNHEY and SMNVEV (reference sequence). The V segment lost 3 bases and the J segment 6 bases; nucleotides outside the gene matches: 4. The CDR3 spells CASSFRLAGDTQYF. CDR3 in DNA: TGTGCCAGCAGTTTTCGGCTAGCGGGGGATACGCAGTATTTT.

The V call is TRBV5-1, the J call TRBJ2-1; 8 bases agree with TRBD1. The V segment lost 2 bases and the J segment 8 bases; nucleotides outside the gene matches: 9. Germline V gene sequence: CDR1 SGHRS, CDR2 YFSETQ. This CDR3 has 15 amino acids. Here the CDR3 DNA reads TGCGCCAGCAGCTTACAGGGGGACGTCCGGGATGAGCAGTTCTTC. Encoded protein: CASSLQGDVRDEQFF.

The CDR3 DNA sequence: TGTGCCAGCAGTGAGGCATTTCGACAGGGAACGAACACTGAAGCTTTCTTT. This gives the protein CASSEAFRQGTNTEAFF. The chain employs TRBV28 and TRBJ1-1; 7 bases are shared with TRBD1. V shed 5 bases, J shed 1 base, and the junction held 13 bases outside the gene matches. Germline V gene sequence: CDR1 MDHEN, CDR2 SYDVKM. CDR3 size: 17 residues.

V usage is TRBV6-5 and J usage is TRBJ1-4, with no clear D. The germline V and J ends were trimmed by 0 bases and 4 bases, with 9 bases remaining between them. The germline V gene has CDR1 MNHEY and CDR2 SVGAGI. The CDR3 is made up of 15 amino acids. The CDR3 is CASSYSGRRNEKLFF. CDR3 sequence (DNA): TGTGCCAGCAGTTACTCGGGAAGACGTAATGAAAAACTGTTTTTT.

The J gene is TRBJ2-1, the V gene TRBV18; weak D call: TRBD2 (6 bases). With 3 bases removed from V and 7 bases from J, the gap between germline ends came to 16 bases. This CDR3 is built from 15 residues. Germline assignment: CDR1 KGHSH and CDR2 LQKENI. CDR3 sequence: CASSPFDGSKNEQFF. The DNA for the CDR3 is TGTGCCAGCTCACCCTTCGACGGGAGTAAGAATGAGCAGTTCTTC.

The genes are TRBV11-2 and TRBJ1-1, with TRBD1 as a possible D gene (5 bases). From germline, CDR1 is SGHAT and CDR2 FQNNGV. This CDR3 contains 15 residues. V lost 3 bases and J 4 bases, leaving 15 bases between the germline ends. CDR3 nucleotides: TGTGCCAGCAGCTTTGGGTGGGGACGCGCCACTGAAGCTTTCTTT. Its protein product is CASSFGWGRATEAFF.

The rearrangement joins TRBV6-6 to TRBJ1-6, with 7 positions matching TRBD1. The germline V gene has CDR1 MNHNY and CDR2 SVGAGI (reference sequence). Trimming at V came to 7 bases and at J to 2 bases, leaving 5 bases not matched to a gene. The CDR3 spans 15 residues. For the CDR3, the DNA is TGTGCCAGCACCCAGGGGGGGACCTATAATTCACCCCTCCACTTT. Amino acid sequence: CASTQGGTYNSPLHF.

V is TRBV6-5 and J is TRBJ2-1; D may be TRBD1 or TRBD2 (6 bases each). Germline V gene sequence: CDR1 MNHEY, CDR2 SVGAGI. V dropped 7 bases and J dropped 10 bases, with 20 bases sitting between them. The CDR3 sequence is 14 residues long. DNA of the CDR3: TGTGCCAGCATCCCCGTTGGGGGCGGGGTCGAGCAGTTCTTC. Translating gives CASIPVGGGVEQFF.

This chain uses TRBV6-2 or TRBV6-3 with TRBJ2-3; 7 bases map to TRBD1. Per germline, CDR1 MNHEY and CDR2 SVGEGT. The V and J ends lost 8 bases and 1 base, in that order; junction bases with no gene match: 6. The CDR3 spans 14 residues. CDR3 sequence reads: CASARGLGTDTQYF. In nucleotides, the CDR3 is TGTGCCAGCGCAAGGGGGCTGGGCACAGATACGCAGTATTTT.

This chain links TRBV28 with TRBJ2-7, with 8 bases aligning to TRBD1. V lost 5 bases to trimming and J lost 4 bases; unmatched junction nucleotides: 7. Germline V lookup: CDR1 MDHEN, CDR2 SYDVKM. The CDR3 has 14 amino acids. The CDR3 DNA reads TGTGCCAGCAGTCGACGACAGGGGATTTACGAGCAGTACTTC. This translates into CASSRRQGIYEQYF.

This clonotype was seen ten or more times. The chain links TRBV7-2 to TRBJ1-2, with 9 bases that match TRBD1. V shed 1 base, J shed 7 bases, and the junction held 4 bases outside the gene matches. The CDR3 sequence is 14 residues long. Germline CDR1 is SGHTA and CDR2 is FQGNSA. CDR3 DNA sequence: TGTGCCAGCAGCTTAGGGGACAGGGTGGTTGGCTACACCTTC. Its protein product is CASSLGDRVVGYTF.

The V call is TRBV6-2 or TRBV6-3, the J call TRBJ2-7; possible D gene TRBD2, 5 bases. From germline, CDR1 is MNHEY and CDR2 SVGEGT. V gave up 6 bases and J gave up 6 bases, with 15 bases separating them. CDR3 length: 13 residues. DNA of the CDR3: TGTGCCAGCAGCACCCTGTTAGCGATCGAGCAGTACTTC. Its translation is CASSTLLAIEQYF.

In this sample, this clonotype turned up a few times. The chain is built from TRBV12-3 or TRBV12-4 and TRBJ1-2; D possibly corresponds to TRBD1 (5 bases). This CDR3 is built from 11 residues. Deletions cut 4 bases from V and 8 bases from J, with 8 bases between. The CDR3 region has the DNA TGTGCCAGCAGTTCAGGGTGGGGCTACACCTTC. It codes for CASSSGWGYTF.

This clonotype was detected only a few times. The chain has TRBV5-5 and TRBJ1-2; TRBD1 agrees at 7 bases. V lost 4 bases to trimming and J lost 5 bases; unmatched junction nucleotides: 17. CDR1 and CDR2 from the germline V gene are SGHKS and YYEKEE (reference sequence). The CDR3 is 17 amino acids. CDR3 DNA sequence: TGTGCCAGCAGCCCCGGGACAGTTGTAGCCCTCAGGTATGGCTACACCTTC. Its protein is CASSPGTVVALRYGYTF.

There are a few counts of this clonotype. The CDR3 reads CASSRTGDGGYTF. The CDR3 nucleotides read TGCGCCAGCAGCAGGACAGGGGACGGCGGCTACACCTTC. The chain couples TRBV5-1 to TRBJ1-2; 9 nucleotides align to TRBD1. Trimming cost V 4 bases and J 8 bases; bases outside gene matches: 6. Germline lookup yields CDR1 SGHRS and CDR2 YFSETQ. This CDR3 has 13 amino acids.

This clonotype was seen a handful of times. The V gene is TRBV20-1, the J gene TRBJ2-7; TRBD2 matches at 9 bases. V dropped 7 bases and J dropped 3; count of bases not matched to a gene: 16. This CDR3 contains 16 residues. Germline lookup yields CDR1 DFQATT and CDR2 SNEGSKA (reference sequence). Here the CDR3 reads CSGKSGGFEPGYEQYF. The CDR3 DNA sequence: TGCAGTGGGAAAAGCGGGGGGTTCGAACCTGGCTACGAGCAGTACTTC.

The chain recombines TRBV28 with TRBJ1-2; 8 nucleotides match TRBD1. There are 15 residues in the CDR3. V shed 5 bases and J 2 bases; nucleotides not matched to a gene: 7. Germline assignment: CDR1 MDHEN and CDR2 SYDVKM. The CDR3 sequence is CASSIRTGTNYGYTF. The CDR3 DNA is TGTGCCAGCAGTATCAGGACAGGGACGAACTATGGCTACACCTTC.

The rearrangement links TRBV25-1 to TRBJ2-7; 9 bases agree with TRBD1. Germline-derived CDR1 and CDR2 are MGHDK and SYGVNS. The CDR3 extends over 16 amino acids. Losses at the gene ends were 1 base for V and 6 bases for J; bases not matched to a gene: 10. The CDR3 coding sequence is TGTGCCAGCAGTGAATCCCTCGTACAGGGGGCGAGCGAGCAGTACTTC. The encoded protein is CASSESLVQGASEQYF.

This clonotype turned up a few times. This sequence joins TRBV6-6 and TRBJ2-7; 8 nucleotides match TRBD2. Trimming at V came to 2 bases and at J to 3 bases, leaving 3 bases not matched to a gene. Germline CDR1 reads MNHNY; CDR2 reads SVGAGI (reference sequence). The CDR3 runs to 14 residues. Here the CDR3 reads CASSYTSGYYEQYF. The CDR3 coding sequence is TGTGCCAGCAGTTACACTAGCGGTTACTACGAGCAGTACTTC.